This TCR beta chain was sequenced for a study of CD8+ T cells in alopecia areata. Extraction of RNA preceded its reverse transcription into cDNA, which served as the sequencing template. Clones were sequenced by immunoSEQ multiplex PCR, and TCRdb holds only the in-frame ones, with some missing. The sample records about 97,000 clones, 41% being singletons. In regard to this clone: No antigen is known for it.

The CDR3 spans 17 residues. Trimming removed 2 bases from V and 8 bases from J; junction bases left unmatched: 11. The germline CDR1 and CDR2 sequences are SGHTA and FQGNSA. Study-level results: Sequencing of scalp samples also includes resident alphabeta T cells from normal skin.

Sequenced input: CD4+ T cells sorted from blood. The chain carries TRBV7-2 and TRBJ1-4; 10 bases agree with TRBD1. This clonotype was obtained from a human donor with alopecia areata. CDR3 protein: CASSLPRSGTGVEKLFF. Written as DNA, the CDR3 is TGTGCCAGCAGCTTACCTCGATCCGGGACAGGGGTCGAAAAACTGTTTTTT.